The 4 T cell receptor beta chains given below trace back to one sample, sequenced in a study of blood T cell repertoires in COVID-19. This table comes from immunoSEQ multiplex PCR, and its TCRdb copy is limited to in-frame clones, with some not included. The sample contains 200,000 to 250,000 clones, approximately 91% of which appear only once. The specimen sequenced was peripheral blood. Source of these receptors: a woman aged 60 to 75 with acute or convalescent COVID-19.

The V call is TRBV7-9, the J call TRBJ2-5; maybe TRBD1 (6 bases). This CDR3 contains 14 residues. V lost 5 bases to trimming and J lost 2 bases, with 12 bases between them. The germline CDR1 and CDR2 sequences are SEHNR and FQNEAQ (reference sequence). CDR3 in DNA: TGTGCCAGCAGCGTATACAGGGATCAAGAGACCCAGTACTTC. This codes for CASSVYRDQETQYF.

V is TRBV28 and J is TRBJ2-1; 9 nucleotides agree with TRBD2. The CDR3 runs to 16 residues. From germline, CDR1 is MDHEN and CDR2 SYDVKM. V trimming: 3 bases; J trimming: 2 bases; junction bases outside the gene matches: 5. The CDR3 sequence: CASSFWREGPYNEQFF. CDR3 sequence (DNA): TGTGCCAGCAGTTTTTGGCGGGAGGGCCCCTACAATGAGCAGTTCTTC.

The table lists this clone with a few counts. V usage is TRBV7-8 and J usage is TRBJ2-7; TRBD2 matches 7 bases. The junction had 11 bases not matched to a gene; V was cut back by 5 bases and J by 1 base. The germline V gene has CDR1 SGHVS and CDR2 FQNEAQ. The CDR3 sequence is 16 residues long. CDR3 in DNA: TGTGCCAGCAGCCGTCTAGCAGGCGGGGGTTCCTACGAGCAGTACTTC. Protein product: CASSRLAGGGSYEQYF.

V and J are TRBV14 and TRBJ2-1, with TRBD1 matching over 7 bases. V lost 1 base and J lost 0; bases outside the gene matches: 3. Germline CDR1 is SGHDN and CDR2 is FVKESK. This CDR3 comprises 16 residues. The CDR3 reads CASSQARDSSYNEQFF. CDR3 DNA sequence: TGTGCCAGCAGCCAAGCCCGGGACAGCTCCTACAATGAGCAGTTCTTC.